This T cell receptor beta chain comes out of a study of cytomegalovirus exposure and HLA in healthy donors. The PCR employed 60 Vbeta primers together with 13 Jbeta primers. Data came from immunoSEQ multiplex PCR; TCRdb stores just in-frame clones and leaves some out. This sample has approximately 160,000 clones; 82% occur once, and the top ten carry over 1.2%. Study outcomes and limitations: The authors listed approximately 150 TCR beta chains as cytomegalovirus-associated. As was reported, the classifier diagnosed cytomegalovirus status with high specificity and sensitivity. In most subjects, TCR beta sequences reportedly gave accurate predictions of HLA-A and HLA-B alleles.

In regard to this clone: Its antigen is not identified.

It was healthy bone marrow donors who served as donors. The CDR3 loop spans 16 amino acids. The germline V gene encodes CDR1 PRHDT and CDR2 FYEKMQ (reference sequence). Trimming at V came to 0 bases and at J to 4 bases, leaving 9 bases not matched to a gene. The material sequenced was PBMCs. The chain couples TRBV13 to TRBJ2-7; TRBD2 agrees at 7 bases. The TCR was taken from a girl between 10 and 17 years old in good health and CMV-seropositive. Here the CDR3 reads CASSLGNREARYEQYF. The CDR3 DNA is TGTGCCAGCAGCTTAGGCAACCGGGAGGCGCGGTACGAGCAGTACTTC.